One sample yielded the 29 T cell receptor beta chains listed below, sequenced in a study of diagnostic markers for celiac disease. TCRdb re-called the reads; every CDR3 protein appears as one record, without DNA. The sample table includes about 6,000 distinct CDR3 sequences. The specimen was either unsorted cells or a sorted T cell fraction (not recorded which). Source of these receptors: a human donor. This table probably holds off-target reads from a library built for another chain.

The rearrangement joins TRBV29-1 to TRBJ2-7; the D gene TCRdb calls, TRBD1, cannot be checked with no DNA. Germline V gene sequence: CDR1 SQVTM, CDR2 ANQGSEA. This CDR3 comprises 12 residues. The CDR3: CSVEGRTDEQYF.

V gene TRBV5-1 combines with J gene TRBJ2-1; TCRdb gives TRBD2 as the D gene, but with no DNA this cannot be confirmed. CDR3 size: 14 residues. Germline assignment: CDR1 SGHRS and CDR2 YFSETQ. CDR3 residues: CASSLIQGSNEQFF.

The chain is built from TRBV9 and TRBJ1-2. Germline assignment: CDR1 SGDLS and CDR2 YYNGEE. The length of the CDR3 is 16 residues. This CDR3 reads CASSVGWGRLNYGYTF.

This rearrangement joins TRBV20-1 to TRBJ1-1; TCRdb returns TRBD1, unconfirmable since there is no DNA. The CDR3 is 15 amino acids. Germline V gives CDR1 DFQATT, CDR2 SNEGSKA (reference sequence). The CDR3 sequence: CSAKPPSGWNTEAFF.

This chain's CDR3 is CASSLAAGVGYTF. The chain combines TRBV12-3 or TRBV12-4 with TRBJ1-2; TCRdb's D call, TRBD1, is unchecked because there is no DNA. The CDR3 length is 13 residues.

This clonotype registers large by frequency. The rearrangement joins TRBV5-6 to TRBJ1-4; lacking DNA, the TRBD1 call made by TCRdb goes unchecked. Per the germline V gene, CDR1 is SGHDT and CDR2 is YYEEEE. The CDR3 consists of 17 residues. The chain's CDR3 is CASSLLTGSDTNEKLFF.

This clonotype ranks as medium-sized (0.01 to 0.1%) in terms of frequency. The V and J genes are TRBV3-1 and TRBJ1-1; the D call from TCRdb, TRBD1, cannot be confirmed without DNA. This CDR3 comprises 14 residues. Germline-derived CDR1 and CDR2 are LGHDT and YNNKEL (reference sequence). CDR3 amino acids: CASSPGQGMTEAFF. The full variable domain, with the rest looked up from reference TRBV3-1 and TRBJ1-1, is DTAVSQTPKYLVTQMGNDKSIKCEQNLGHDTMYWYKQDSKKFLKIMFSYNNKELIINETVPNRFSPKSPDKAHLNLHINSLELGDSAVYFCASSPGQGMTEAFFGQGTRLTVV.

Frequency places this clonotype as medium-sized. This chain connects TRBV18 to TRBJ1-1; TCRdb indicates TRBD1, and absent DNA this call remains unverified. The CDR3 has 14 residues. Germline lookup yields CDR1 KGHSH and CDR2 LQKENI. CDR3 region: CASHRRQGNPEAFF.

The V and J genes are TRBV12-3 or TRBV12-4 and TRBJ2-1; TCRdb reports TRBD2, a call that lacks DNA to check it against. The CDR3 is 14 residues long. CDR3 protein: CASTSGGSLGVQFF.

This rearrangement joins TRBV7-2 to TRBJ1-5. The CDR3 extends over 13 amino acids. Germline values: CDR1 SGHTA, CDR2 FQGNSA. Here the CDR3 reads CASSQRGNQPQHF.

The chain couples TRBV27 to TRBJ2-1. CDR3 length: 15 amino acids. CDR1 is MNHEY, CDR2 SMNVEV, per germline (reference sequence). The CDR3 is CASSLDGGSYNEQFF.

The rearrangement joins TRBV29-1 to TRBJ2-1. Germline V gene lookup returns CDR1 SQVTM and CDR2 ANQGSEA. There are 13 residues in the CDR3. CDR3 region: CSVEGGPHNEQFF.

The rearrangement links TRBV7-9 to TRBJ1-1. This CDR3 spans 12 amino acids. The germline V gene has CDR1 SEHNR and CDR2 FQNEAQ (reference sequence). The CDR3 loop is CASSTLNTEAFF.

The J gene is TRBJ1-2, the V gene TRBV12-3 or TRBV12-4. The CDR3 sequence is 13 residues long. CDR3 sequence reads: CASSTSPAYGYTF.

The chain employs TRBV10-3 and TRBJ1-6; TCRdb proposes TRBD1, but this gene call is untestable without DNA. The germline CDR1 and CDR2 sequences are ENHRY and SYGVKD. The CDR3 is 13 residues long. CDR3: CAIRTTGNSPLHF.

This sequence joins TRBV3-1 and TRBJ2-7. In germline, CDR1 is LGHDT, CDR2 YNNKEL (reference sequence). The CDR3 length is 14 residues. The CDR3 sequence is CASSSTRTPYEQYF.

V is TRBV12-3 or TRBV12-4 and J is TRBJ2-4; as DNA is missing, the TRBD1 call by TCRdb cannot be tested. The CDR3 consists of 16 residues. This CDR3 reads CASSFQNRGPKNIQYF.

J is TRBJ1-1 and V is TRBV18. Germline CDR1 is KGHSH and CDR2 is LQKENI. The CDR3 runs 15 residues. The CDR3 sequence: CASSLAEGRHTEAFF.

The genes are TRBV7-2 and TRBJ1-1; TCRdb gives TRBD1 as the D gene, but with no DNA this cannot be confirmed. The CDR3 contains 12 residues. Germline V gene lookup returns CDR1 SGHTA and CDR2 FQGNSA. The CDR3 protein is CASGTANTEAFF.

V usage is TRBV5-1 and J usage is TRBJ1-2. Germline CDR1 SGHRS, CDR2 YFSETQ. The CDR3 has 15 amino acids. The CDR3 here is CASSFRGEGGYGYTF.

J is TRBJ1-5 and V is TRBV5-3; TCRdb's D call of TRBD1 is untestable without DNA. TRBV5-3 is an open reading frame, and its role is uncertain. This CDR3 is 17 amino acids long. CDR3 amino acids: CARSGNWDRRGNQPQHF.

This clonotype is medium-sized by frequency. The chain employs TRBV7-6 and TRBJ2-6. Germline CDR1 and CDR2: SGHVS and FNYEAQ. The CDR3 runs 15 residues. CDR3 region: CASSRSSSGANVLTF.

The chain couples TRBV6-2 or TRBV6-3 to TRBJ1-6; TCRdb's D gene call, TRBD1, goes unchecked for lack of DNA. The CDR3 is 12 amino acids. Per germline, CDR1 MNHEY and CDR2 SVGEGT. CDR3 amino acids: CASSYLAGALHF.

This sequence joins TRBV28 and TRBJ1-1. The CDR3 covers 12 residues. The germline CDR1 and CDR2 sequences are MDHEN and SYDVKM. This CDR3 is CASSLLRLEAFF. Filled out from reference TRBV28 and TRBJ1-1, the complete variable domain reads DVKVTQSSRYLVKRTGEKVFLECVQDMDHENMFWYRQDPGLGLRLIYFSYDVKMKEKGDIPEGYSVSREKKERFSLILESASTNQTSMYLCASSLLRLEAFFGQGTRLTVV.

The chain is built from TRBV12-3 or TRBV12-4 and TRBJ1-5; the D gene TCRdb calls, TRBD1, cannot be checked with no DNA. This CDR3 is built from 15 residues. CDR3 protein: CASSPRGPYNQPQHF.

This clonotype counts as medium-sized by frequency. The CDR3 sequence: CAWRGTGVKNTGELFF. This chain joins TRBV30 and TRBJ2-2. The germline V gene encodes CDR1 GTSNPN and CDR2 SVGIG (reference sequence). The CDR3 covers 16 residues. Variable domain in full (rest from reference TRBV30 and TRBJ2-2): SQTIHQWPATLVQPVGSPLSLECTVEGTSNPNLYWYRQAAGRGLQLLFYSVGIGQISSEVPQNLSASRPQDRQFILSSKKLLLSDSGFYLCAWRGTGVKNTGELFFGEGSRLTVL.

Judged by frequency, this clonotype is medium-sized. J is TRBJ2-7 and V is TRBV20-1; the D call from TCRdb, TRBD1, cannot be confirmed without DNA. In germline, CDR1 is DFQATT, CDR2 SNEGSKA (reference sequence). The CDR3 covers 14 residues. CDR3 sequence: CSAKGPRATYEQYF.

This rearrangement joins TRBV12-3 or TRBV12-4 to TRBJ1-5; checking the TCRdb D call of TRBD1 is not possible without DNA. This CDR3 has 14 amino acids. The CDR3 here is CASSLGGVGQPQHF.

This clonotype registers medium-sized by frequency. The chain's CDR3 is CSASPTAQKGYTF. The chain employs TRBV20-1 and TRBJ1-2. Germline loops: CDR1 DFQATT, CDR2 SNEGSKA (reference sequence). The CDR3 contains 13 residues.